The present entry profiles one T cell receptor beta chain with its context. What it binds is unknown. Germline and junction disagree at one end, which may indicate a read error. The data are from a study of CD8 T cells in ankylosing spondylitis. Study-wide results and caveats: Clones tied to disease were said to be significantly enriched in matched ankylosing spondylitis synovial fluid.

In TCRdb, the 5' RACE reads were re-called with MiXCR into one record per CDR3 protein. Among about 35,000 distinct CDR3 sequences listed, approximately 10% were seen once. The CDR3 is made up of 19 amino acids. Per the germline V gene, CDR1 is LGHDT and CDR2 is YNNKEL (reference sequence). The chain couples TRBV3-1 to TRBJ1-3, with D maybe TRBD1 (6 bases). The receptor's source is a male donor with ankylosing spondylitis or in good health (not recorded which). The specimen was blood, either unsorted or a sorted T cell fraction (not recorded which). Here the CDR3 DNA reads TGTGCCACCAGCCAAGATAGGGGGACAATTCGGAGCTCTGGAAACACCATATATTTT. Protein: CATSQDRGTIRSSGNTIYF.